This entry describes one TCR beta chain. Its antigen is not yet known. Per-base qualities were not stored, and no clone one base away is much larger. This entry is derived from a study of CD8 T cells in ankylosing spondylitis (dated by TCRdb to the late 2010s). General notes on the study: The study set out to find disease-linked TCR variants by profiling T cell receptor beta repertoires in ankylosing spondylitis patients and healthy donors. The full study cohort was made up of 25 ankylosing spondylitis patients and about a hundred healthy donors. Samples of peripheral blood were taken, and for ankylosing spondylitis patients, synovial fluid was collected as well. The paper as a whole reports these results and caveats: A TCR beta motif of fewer than 10 highly homologous amino acid variants appeared characteristic of blood from ankylosing spondylitis patients. Significant enrichment of the disease-linked clones was reported in matched synovial fluid samples from ankylosing spondylitis patients. The disease-linked clones had a CD8+ phenotype and were found at relatively low frequencies in peripheral blood. Some motif variants were previously reported in synovial fluid and blood of reactive arthritis patients, suggesting common disease-initiation mechanisms.

This sample was sequenced with an Illumina HiSeq 2500. TCR beta libraries were prepared by quantitative 5'-RACE with molecular barcodes. The published analysis was carried out like this. A new computational method based on a probabilistic model of VDJ rearrangement was used to identify disease-linked TCR variants. TCRdb trimmed the raw reads at Q25, called clones with MiXCR and kept productive beta chains. Records with the same CDR3 protein are collapsed into one entry carrying the most frequent genes and DNA. The V and J calls come from TCRdb's annotation, not from the publication. The sample includes about 400,000 distinct CDR3 sequences, with approximately 22% observed a single time. The ten largest clones add up to over 10% of the sample. CDR1 and CDR2, per the germline V gene (reference sequence), are DFQATT and SNEGSKA. V and J are trimmed by 3 bases and 7 bases, and the gene matches miss 9 bases of the junction. CDR3 length: 15 amino acids, cysteine to phenylalanine. CDR3 DNA only is kept here, 45 bases in frame from base 1.

The sequence came from a male donor with ankylosing spondylitis or in good health (not recorded which). The receptor chain draws on TRBV20-1 and TRBJ2-1, and 10 junction bases match TRBD2. Sequencing was carried out using blood, either unsorted or a sorted T cell fraction (not recorded which). Read as DNA, the sequence is TGCAGTGCTAGGGTACTAGCGGGGAGGGCGAATGAGCAGTTCTTC. Translated, this is CSARVLAGRANEQFF.